One sample yielded the 3 T cell receptor beta chains listed below, sequenced in a study of T cell repertoires in cytomegalovirus infection. MiXCR, applied by TCRdb to the reads, yields one record per CDR3 protein. The data show about 740,000 distinct CDR3 sequences, roughly a third seen once. Sequenced material: PBMCs. The receptor source for this set is a human donor in good health (CMV status not recorded). Some clones in this sample may be carry-over from other donors' samples.

This clonotype was detected a few times. The rearrangement joins TRBV20-1 to TRBJ2-6; TRBD1 aligns across 9 bases. Trimming cost V 4 bases and J 2 bases; bases outside gene matches: 9. The CDR3 runs 17 residues. The germline gives CDR1 DFQATT, CDR2 SNEGSKA (reference sequence). CDR3 bases: TGCAGTGCTAAACCGGGACAGGGACCCCCTGGGGCCAACGTCCTGACTTTC. This gives the protein CSAKPGQGPPGANVLTF.

The J gene is TRBJ1-2, the V gene TRBV28, with 7 positions matching TRBD1. Trimming cost V 11 bases and J 2 bases; bases outside gene matches: 2. The CDR3 runs 11 residues. Germline CDR1 reads MDHEN; CDR2 reads SYDVKM. CDR3 residues: CAAGQNYGYTF. CDR3 DNA sequence: TGTGCCGCGGGACAGAACTATGGCTACACCTTC.

This clonotype turned up a few times. The chain links TRBV27 to TRBJ1-1; TRBD1 matches 8 bases. V gave up 3 bases and J gave up 5 bases; unmatched junction bases: 8. The CDR3 sequence is 15 residues long. The germline CDR1 and CDR2 sequences are MNHEY and SMNVEV (reference sequence). CDR3 sequence: CASSFIGQGKTEAFF. In nucleotides, the CDR3 is TGTGCCAGCAGTTTTATCGGACAGGGTAAAACTGAAGCTTTCTTT.